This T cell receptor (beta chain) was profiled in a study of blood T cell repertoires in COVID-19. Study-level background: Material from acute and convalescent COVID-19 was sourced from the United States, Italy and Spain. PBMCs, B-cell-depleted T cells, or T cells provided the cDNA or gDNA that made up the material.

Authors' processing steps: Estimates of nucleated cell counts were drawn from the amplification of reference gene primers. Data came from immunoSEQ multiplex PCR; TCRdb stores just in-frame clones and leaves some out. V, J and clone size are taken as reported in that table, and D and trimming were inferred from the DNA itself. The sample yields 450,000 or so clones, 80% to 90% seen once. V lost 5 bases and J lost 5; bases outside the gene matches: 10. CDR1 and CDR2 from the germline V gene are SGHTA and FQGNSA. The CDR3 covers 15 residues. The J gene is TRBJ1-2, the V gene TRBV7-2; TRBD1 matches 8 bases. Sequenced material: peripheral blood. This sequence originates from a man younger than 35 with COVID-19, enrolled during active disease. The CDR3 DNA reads TGTGCCAGCAGCCCAGAGCAGGGGGCTTATTATGGCTACACCTTC. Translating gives CASSPEQGAYYGYTF.